Described below is a single TCR beta chain sequence and its context. Its antigen is still unknown. This record belongs to a study of shared clonotypes between healthy human individuals. The study, taken as a whole, reports: Clonotype sharing among donors was expected to depend on sequencing depth. Enrolling few donors narrowed the genetic and exposure-history diversity that was represented.

Germline assignment: CDR1 MGHRA and CDR2 YSYEKL. With 0 bases removed from V and 2 bases from J, the gap between germline ends came to 11 bases. This CDR3 has 16 amino acids. The repertoire was sequenced with immunoSEQ multiplex PCR; TCRdb's copy has only in-frame clones and lacks some. Among about 2.4 million clones listed, around nine tenths were seen once. Both subsets, CD45RA+ naive and CD45RA-negative memory, were split from the CD4+ cells. This receptor was identified in a man aged 18 to 35 in good health. The J gene is TRBJ1-5, the V gene TRBV4-1, with TRBD1 as a possible D gene (6 bases). Sequences were obtained from naive CD4+ T cells sorted from blood. Subset given: CD45RA+ positively selected. CDR3 DNA sequence: TGCGCCAGCAGCCAAGAAGGTTCAGGGGGCAATCAGCCCCAGCATTTT. This encodes CASSQEGSGGNQPQHF.